This T cell receptor (beta chain) originates from a study of tissue T cells after allogeneic stem cell transplantation. This CDR3 region has 16 residues. Trimming stripped 9 bases from V and 3 bases from J, with 22 bases between. Germline CDR1 is KGHDR and CDR2 is SFDVKD. This clone was seen only once. Libraries were prepared by immunoSEQ multiplex PCR; TCRdb keeps only in-frame clonotypes and omits some of them. The table includes several hundred clones, roughly two thirds detected once. This TCR was sampled from a male patient aged 60 or older with steroid-refractory graft-versus-host disease after an allogeneic stem cell transplant. Certain T cells may be donor cells from the graft. The chain couples TRBV24-1 to TRBJ1-1; maybe TRBD1 (6 bases). The material sequenced was liver tissue, taken at autopsy. CDR3 coding DNA: TGTGCCACCGAGTACGGGACAAGTCTAAAGTACACTGAAGCTTTCTTT. It codes for CATEYGTSLKYTEAFF.